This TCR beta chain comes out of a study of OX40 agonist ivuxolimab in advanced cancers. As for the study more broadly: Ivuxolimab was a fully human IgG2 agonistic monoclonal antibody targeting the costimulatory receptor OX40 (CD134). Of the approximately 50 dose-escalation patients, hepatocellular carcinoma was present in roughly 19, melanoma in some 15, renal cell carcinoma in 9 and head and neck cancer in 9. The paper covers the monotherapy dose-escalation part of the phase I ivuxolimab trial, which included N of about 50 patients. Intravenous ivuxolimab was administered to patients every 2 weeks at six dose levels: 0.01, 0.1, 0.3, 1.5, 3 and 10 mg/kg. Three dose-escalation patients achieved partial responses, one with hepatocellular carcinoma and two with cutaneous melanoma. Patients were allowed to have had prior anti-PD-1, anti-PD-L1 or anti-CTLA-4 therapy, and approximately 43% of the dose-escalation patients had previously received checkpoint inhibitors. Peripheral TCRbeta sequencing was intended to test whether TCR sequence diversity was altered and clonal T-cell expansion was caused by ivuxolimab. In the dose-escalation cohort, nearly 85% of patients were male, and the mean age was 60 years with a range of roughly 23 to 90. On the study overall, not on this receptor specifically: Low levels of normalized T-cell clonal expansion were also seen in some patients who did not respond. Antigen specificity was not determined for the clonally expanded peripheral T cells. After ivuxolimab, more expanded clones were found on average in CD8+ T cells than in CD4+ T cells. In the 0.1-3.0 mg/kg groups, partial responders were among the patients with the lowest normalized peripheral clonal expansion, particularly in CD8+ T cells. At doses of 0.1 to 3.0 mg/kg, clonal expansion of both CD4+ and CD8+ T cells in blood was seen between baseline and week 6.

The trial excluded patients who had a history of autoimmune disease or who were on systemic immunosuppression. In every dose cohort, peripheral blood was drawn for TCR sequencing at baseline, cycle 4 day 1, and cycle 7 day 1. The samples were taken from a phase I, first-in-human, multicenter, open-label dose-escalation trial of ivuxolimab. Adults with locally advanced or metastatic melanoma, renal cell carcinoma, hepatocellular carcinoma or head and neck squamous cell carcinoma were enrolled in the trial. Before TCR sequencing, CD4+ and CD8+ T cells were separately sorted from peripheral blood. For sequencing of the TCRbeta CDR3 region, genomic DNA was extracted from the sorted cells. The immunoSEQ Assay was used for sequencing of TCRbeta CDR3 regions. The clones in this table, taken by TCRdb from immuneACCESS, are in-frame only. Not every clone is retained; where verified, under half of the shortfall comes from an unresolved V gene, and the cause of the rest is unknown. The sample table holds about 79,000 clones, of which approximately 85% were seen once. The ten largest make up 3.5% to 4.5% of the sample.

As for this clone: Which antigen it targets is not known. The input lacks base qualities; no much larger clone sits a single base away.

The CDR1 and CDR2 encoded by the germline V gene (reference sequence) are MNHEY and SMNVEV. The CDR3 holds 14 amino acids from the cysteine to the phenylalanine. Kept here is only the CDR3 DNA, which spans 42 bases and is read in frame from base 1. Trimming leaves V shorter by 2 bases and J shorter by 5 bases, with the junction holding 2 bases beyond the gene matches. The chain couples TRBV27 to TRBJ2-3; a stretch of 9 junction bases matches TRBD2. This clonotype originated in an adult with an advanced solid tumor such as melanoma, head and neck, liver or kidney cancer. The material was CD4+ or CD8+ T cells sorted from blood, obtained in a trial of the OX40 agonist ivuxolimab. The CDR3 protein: CASSLAGGRDTQYF. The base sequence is TGTGCCAGCAGTTTAGCGGGAGGGAGAGATACGCAGTATTTT.